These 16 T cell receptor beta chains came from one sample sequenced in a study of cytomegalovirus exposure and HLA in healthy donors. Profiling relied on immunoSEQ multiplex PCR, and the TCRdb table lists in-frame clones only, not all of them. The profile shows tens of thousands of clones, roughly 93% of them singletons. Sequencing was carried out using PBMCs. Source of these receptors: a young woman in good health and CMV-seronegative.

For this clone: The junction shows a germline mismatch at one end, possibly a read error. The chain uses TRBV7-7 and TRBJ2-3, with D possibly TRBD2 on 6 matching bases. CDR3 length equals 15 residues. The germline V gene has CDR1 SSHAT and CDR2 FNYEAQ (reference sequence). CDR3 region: CASSLMRDTGDTQYF. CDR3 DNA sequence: TGTGCTAGCAGCTTAATGCGGGATACTGGAGATACGCAGTATTTT.

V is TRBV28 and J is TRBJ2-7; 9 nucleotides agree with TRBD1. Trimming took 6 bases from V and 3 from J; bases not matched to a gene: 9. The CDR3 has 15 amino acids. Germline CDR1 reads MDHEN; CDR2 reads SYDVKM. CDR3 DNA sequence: TGTGCCAGCAGCACCTGGACAGGGGCCGACTACGAGCAGTACTTC. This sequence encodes CASSTWTGADYEQYF.

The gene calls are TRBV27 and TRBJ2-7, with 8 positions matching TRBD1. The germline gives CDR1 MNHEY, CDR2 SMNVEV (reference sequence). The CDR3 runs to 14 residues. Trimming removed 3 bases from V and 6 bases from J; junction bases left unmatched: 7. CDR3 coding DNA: TGTGCCAGCAGTTTCGGGACAGGCCTCTCCGAGCAGTACTTC. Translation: CASSFGTGLSEQYF.

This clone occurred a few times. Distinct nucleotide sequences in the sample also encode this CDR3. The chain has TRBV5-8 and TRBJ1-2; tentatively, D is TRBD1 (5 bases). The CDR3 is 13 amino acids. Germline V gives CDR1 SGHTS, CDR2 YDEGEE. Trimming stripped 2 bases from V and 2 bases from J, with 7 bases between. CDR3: CASSFPGNYGYTF. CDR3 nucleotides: TGTGCCAGCAGCTTTCCAGGGAACTATGGCTACACCTTC.

CDR3 region: CASSLIKGGTGELFF. The CDR3 DNA reads as TGTGCCAGCAGCTTAATCAAAGGGGGCACCGGGGAGCTGTTTTTT. V is TRBV7-3 and J is TRBJ2-2, with a weak D call TRBD1 (6 bases). Between the trimmed V and J ends, which lost 1 base and 4 bases, there was a span of 10 bases. CDR1 and CDR2 (germline): SGHTA, FQGTGA. The CDR3 loop spans 15 amino acids.

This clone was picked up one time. The CDR3 sequence: CASSFGGLYQPQHF. In DNA, the CDR3 is TGTGCCAGCAGCTTTGGAGGACTCTATCAGCCCCAGCATTTT. The chain is built from TRBV5-6 and TRBJ1-5; D gene ambiguous. V lost 2 bases to trimming and J lost 5 bases, with 11 bases between them. The germline V gene has CDR1 SGHDT and CDR2 YYEEEE. This CDR3 contains 14 residues.

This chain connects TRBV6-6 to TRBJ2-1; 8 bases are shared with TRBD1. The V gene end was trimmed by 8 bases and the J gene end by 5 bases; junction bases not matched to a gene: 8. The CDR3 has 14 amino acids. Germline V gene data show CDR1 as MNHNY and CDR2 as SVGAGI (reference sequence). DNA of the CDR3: TGTGCCAGCCAAGGGGGGACAGGCAACAATGAGCAGTTCTTC. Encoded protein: CASQGGTGNNEQFF.

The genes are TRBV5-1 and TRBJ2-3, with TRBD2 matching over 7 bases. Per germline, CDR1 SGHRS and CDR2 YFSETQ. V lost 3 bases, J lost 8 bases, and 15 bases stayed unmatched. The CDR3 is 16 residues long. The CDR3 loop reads CASSYSGPTEGGTQYF. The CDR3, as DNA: TGCGCCAGCAGCTATAGCGGGCCAACCGAGGGAGGTACGCAGTATTTT.

The CDR3 is CAWRDAGASYNEQFF. CDR3 nucleotides: TGTGCCTGGAGGGATGCGGGAGCTTCCTACAATGAGCAGTTCTTC. The chain has TRBV30 and TRBJ2-1; the match to TRBD2 covers 7 bases. CDR1 is GTSNPN and CDR2 is SVGIG in the germline V gene (reference sequence). V was pared by 3 bases and J by 1 base, with 6 bases of the junction left unmatched. The CDR3 is 15 amino acids. Full variable domain (missing parts from reference TRBV30 and TRBJ2-1): SQTIHQWPATLVQPVGSPLSLECTVEGTSNPNLYWYRQAAGRGLQLLFYSVGIGQISSEVPQNLSASRPQDRQFILSSKKLLLSDSGFYLCAWRDAGASYNEQFFGPGTRLTVL.

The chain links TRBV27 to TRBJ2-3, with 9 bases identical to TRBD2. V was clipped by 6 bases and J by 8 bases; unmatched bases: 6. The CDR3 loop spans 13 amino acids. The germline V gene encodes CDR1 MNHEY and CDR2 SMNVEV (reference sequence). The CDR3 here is CASSRLAEGTQYF. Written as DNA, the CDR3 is TGTGCCAGCAGCCGACTAGCGGAGGGTACGCAGTATTTT.

CDR3 sequence (DNA): TGTGCCAGCAGTTACTCCGCAGGGGGGAACACTGAAGCTTTCTTT. This encodes CASSYSAGGNTEAFF. The chain combines TRBV6-5 with TRBJ1-1; 7 bases map to TRBD1. This CDR3 has 15 residues. V dropped 0 bases and J dropped 1; count of bases not matched to a gene: 2. The germline gives CDR1 MNHEY, CDR2 SVGAGI.

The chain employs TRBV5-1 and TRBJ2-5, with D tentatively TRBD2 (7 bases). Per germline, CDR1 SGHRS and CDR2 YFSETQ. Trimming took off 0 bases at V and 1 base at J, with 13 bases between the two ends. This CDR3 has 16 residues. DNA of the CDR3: TGCGCCAGCAGCTTGGGGGGCCGGGGGGCCCAAGAGACCCAGTACTTC. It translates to CASSLGGRGAQETQYF.

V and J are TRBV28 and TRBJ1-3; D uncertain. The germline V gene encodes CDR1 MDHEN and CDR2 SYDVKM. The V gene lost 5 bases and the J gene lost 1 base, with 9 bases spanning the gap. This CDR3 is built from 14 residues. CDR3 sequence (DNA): TGTGCCAGCAGTCCCAACTCGTCTGGAAACACCATATATTTT. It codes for CASSPNSSGNTIYF.

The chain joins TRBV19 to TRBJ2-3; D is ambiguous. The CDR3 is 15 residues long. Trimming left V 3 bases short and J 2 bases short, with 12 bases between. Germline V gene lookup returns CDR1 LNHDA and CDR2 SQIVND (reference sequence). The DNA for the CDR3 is TGTGCCAGTAGTATTCTGGCCTCCAACACAGATACGCAGTATTTT. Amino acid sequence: CASSILASNTDTQYF.

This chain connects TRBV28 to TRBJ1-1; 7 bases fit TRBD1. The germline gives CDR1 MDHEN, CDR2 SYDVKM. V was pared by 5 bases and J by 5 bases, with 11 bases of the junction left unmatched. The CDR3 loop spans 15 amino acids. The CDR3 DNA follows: TGTGCCAGCAGTCCCGGCTCGGAGGGGGCGACTGAAGCTTTCTTT. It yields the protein CASSPGSEGATEAFF.

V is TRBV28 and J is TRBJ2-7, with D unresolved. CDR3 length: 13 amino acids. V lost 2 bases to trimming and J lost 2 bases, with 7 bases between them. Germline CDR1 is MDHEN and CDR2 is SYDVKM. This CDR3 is CASSLEDAYEQYF. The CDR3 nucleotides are TGTGCCAGCAGTTTAGAGGATGCCTACGAGCAGTACTTC.